A single sample is the source of the 19 T cell receptor beta chains below, sequenced in a study of glioma-infiltrating T cells after dendritic cell vaccination. The time point: after dendritic cell vaccination, including at tumor progression/relapse. Only in-frame clones appear in the TCRdb table, and some are missing; sequencing was by immunoSEQ multiplex PCR. The table lists about 100,000 clones, less than 90% of them singletons, with about 5% in the top ten. Here the sequenced sample was blood, taken after dendritic cell vaccination. These receptors all come from a human donor with glioblastoma.

The chain carries TRBV28 and TRBJ2-1; a possible D gene is TRBD2 (6 bases). Trimming took off 4 bases at V and 7 bases at J, with 17 bases between the two ends. The germline gives CDR1 MDHEN, CDR2 SYDVKM. CDR3 length equals 15 residues. The CDR3 coding sequence is TGTGCCAGCAGTTCCGGGACTTTTGGATGGAATGAGCAGTTCTTC. Protein product: CASSSGTFGWNEQFF. The whole variable domain, remainder taken from reference TRBV28 and TRBJ2-1, is DVKVTQSSRYLVKRTGEKVFLECVQDMDHENMFWYRQDPGLGLRLIYFSYDVKMKEKGDIPEGYSVSREKKERFSLILESASTNQTSMYLCASSSGTFGWNEQFFGPGTRLTVL.

V usage is TRBV7-9 and J usage is TRBJ1-1; no definite D call. Germline values: CDR1 SEHNR, CDR2 FQNEAQ (reference sequence). Trimming removed 5 bases at V and 2 bases at J, with 12 bases between. The CDR3 totals 14 residues. Here the CDR3 reads CASSPAGFNTEAFF. The DNA for the CDR3 is TGTGCCAGCAGCCCCGCGGGGTTCAACACTGAAGCTTTCTTT. The full variable domain, its missing parts supplied by reference TRBV7-9 and TRBJ1-1, is DTGVSQNPRHKITKRGQNVTFRCDPISEHNRLYWYRQTLGQGPEFLTYFQNEAQLEKSRLLSDRFSAERPKGSFSTLEIQRTEQGDSAMYLCASSPAGFNTEAFFGQGTRLTVV.

This clone has a single count. This CDR3 is CASSYSDGAYNEQFF. In DNA form, the CDR3 reads TGTGCCAGCAGTTACTCGGACGGGGCCTACAATGAGCAGTTCTTC. This chain joins TRBV6-5 and TRBJ2-1; perhaps TRBD2 as D (5 bases). CDR1 is MNHEY and CDR2 is SVGAGI in the germline V gene. V dropped 0 bases and J dropped 2 bases, with 8 bases sitting between them. The CDR3 is made up of 15 amino acids.

This rearrangement joins TRBV19 to TRBJ2-7, with TRBD1 as a possible D gene (6 bases). With 4 bases removed from V and 2 bases from J, the gap between germline ends came to 12 bases. From germline, CDR1 is LNHDA and CDR2 SQIVND (reference sequence). The CDR3 runs 14 residues. CDR3 protein: CASSNTGNPYEQYF. The CDR3 DNA sequence: TGTGCCAGTAGTAACACAGGGAATCCCTACGAGCAGTACTTC.

Details on this clone: The junction and the germline gene differ at one end; a read error may be behind it. The chain employs TRBV29-1 and TRBJ1-2; 7 nucleotides line up with TRBD1. This CDR3 comprises 14 residues. The germline V gene encodes CDR1 SQVTM and CDR2 ANQGSEA. CDR3 nucleotides: TGCAGAGTTGATGGGACAGCTTTACCTCAGGGCTACACCTTC. Translating it yields CRVDGTALPQGYTF.

The chain combines TRBV7-2 with TRBJ1-2, with D tentatively TRBD1 (6 bases). Germline V gene data show CDR1 as SGHTA and CDR2 as FQGNSA. This CDR3 has 15 residues. Trimming pared 4 bases from V and 6 bases from J, leaving 18 bases between. The DNA for the CDR3 is TGTGCCAGCAGCTCACGTGGGGGCAGACCGGATGGCTACACCTTC. Translating gives CASSSRGGRPDGYTF.

The chain carries TRBV2 and TRBJ1-4; 10 nucleotides agree with TRBD1. This CDR3 contains 14 residues. Per the germline V gene, CDR1 is SNHLY and CDR2 is FYNNEI. J lost 7 bases, V lost 6 bases, and 5 bases had no gene match. The CDR3 spells CASRLGQGFEKLFF. CDR3 in DNA: TGTGCCAGCAGATTGGGACAGGGGTTTGAAAAACTGTTTTTT.

The CDR3 DNA reads TGTGCCAGCAGTTCAGGGGGGAGGCCTGCGGACACTGAAGCTTTCTTT. Protein: CASSSGGRPADTEAFF. The chain employs TRBV28 and TRBJ1-1, with TRBD1 matching over 7 bases. The V segment lost 4 bases and the J segment 3 bases; nucleotides outside the gene matches: 11. CDR3 length: 16 amino acids. CDR1 is MDHEN and CDR2 is SYDVKM in the germline V gene.

The rearrangement uses TRBV7-8 and TRBJ2-7; D possibly corresponds to TRBD1 (6 bases). V was cut by 1 base and J by 4 bases, with 17 bases left in between. This CDR3 has 16 amino acids. The germline V gene has CDR1 SGHVS and CDR2 FQNEAQ. CDR3 sequence reads: CASSLGRQGLGYEQYF. The CDR3 region has the DNA TGTGCCAGCAGCTTAGGCCGGCAGGGGCTAGGATACGAGCAGTACTTC. The full variable domain, rest sourced from reference TRBV7-8 and TRBJ2-7, is GAGVSQSPRYKVAKRGQDVALRCDPISGHVSLFWYQQALGQGPEFLTYFQNEAQLDKSGLPSDRFFAERPEGSVSTLKIQRTQQEDSAVYLCASSLGRQGLGYEQYFGPGTRLTVT.

The chain couples TRBV30 to TRBJ1-2, with a tentative D call TRBD1 (6 bases). Trimming removed 4 bases from V and 3 bases from J, with 15 bases in between. The CDR3 has 14 residues. Germline CDR1 and CDR2: GTSNPN and SVGIG (reference sequence). CDR3 in DNA: TGTGCCTGGATCGCGGACAGCGTATACTATGGCTACACCTTC. The encoded protein is CAWIADSVYYGYTF. The full variable domain, completed using reference TRBV30 and TRBJ1-2, is SQTIHQWPATLVQPVGSPLSLECTVEGTSNPNLYWYRQAAGRGLQLLFYSVGIGQISSEVPQNLSASRPQDRQFILSSKKLLLSDSGFYLCAWIADSVYYGYTFGSGTRLTVV.

The chain recombines TRBV4-1 with TRBJ2-1, with 7 nucleotides matching TRBD2. Germline CDR1 reads MGHRA; CDR2 reads YSYEKL. The length of the CDR3 is 14 residues. With V trimmed by 10 bases and J by 2 bases, 8 bases remained unmatched. The DNA of the CDR3 is TGCGCCACCAGGGAGGGAGTCGCCTACAATGAGCAGTTCTTC. Residues: CATREGVAYNEQFF.

The genes are TRBV27 and TRBJ1-1; a weak D match, TRBD1 (5 bases). There are 14 residues in the CDR3. CDR1 is MNHEY and CDR2 is SMNVEV in the germline V gene (reference sequence). The V and J ends lost 8 bases and 1 base respectively, with 14 bases between them. The CDR3 loop is CASPGRRANTEAFF. The CDR3 coding sequence is TGTGCCAGCCCAGGGCGACGGGCGAACACTGAAGCTTTCTTT.

This clone was recorded once. J is TRBJ1-2 and V is TRBV28; D perhaps matches TRBD1 (5 bases). CDR1 is MDHEN, CDR2 SYDVKM, per germline. The V end lost 5 bases, the J end lost 5 bases, and 9 bases lay between the germline ends. The CDR3 loop spans 12 amino acids. The CDR3, as DNA: TGTGCCAGCAGTCACCAGGGATATGGCTACACCTTC. This translates into CASSHQGYGYTF.

In this sample, this clone turned up a few times. The chain joins TRBV6-1 to TRBJ1-6, with D unresolved. CDR3 length: 16 residues. The V end was cut by 6 bases, the J end by 0 bases, with 12 bases between. The germline V gene has CDR1 MNHNS and CDR2 SASEGT. The CDR3 sequence is CASRESRGSYNSPLHF. In DNA form, the CDR3 reads TGTGCCAGCAGAGAATCCCGGGGCTCCTATAATTCACCCCTCCACTTT.

J is TRBJ2-2 and V is TRBV7-9; 9 nucleotides match TRBD2. Germline trimming cut 0 bases from V and 6 bases from J; bases unmatched to any gene: 2. The CDR3 is made up of 15 amino acids. Germline assignment: CDR1 SEHNR and CDR2 FQNEAQ (reference sequence). CDR3 loop: CASSLATSGAGELFF. CDR3 sequence (DNA): TGTGCCAGCAGCTTAGCGACTAGCGGCGCCGGGGAGCTGTTTTTT.

V and J are TRBV28 and TRBJ2-3; TRBD1 aligns across 8 bases. The CDR3 has 11 residues. The trim removed 8 bases at V and 9 bases at J, leaving 4 bases unmatched. CDR1 MDHEN and CDR2 SYDVKM come from the germline V gene. The CDR3 is CASGRDRTQYF. In DNA form, the CDR3 reads TGTGCCAGCGGGCGGGACAGGACGCAGTATTTT.

The chain uses TRBV29-1 and TRBJ2-3; tentative D call: TRBD1 (6 bases). V was cut by 1 base and J by 3 bases, with 8 bases left in between. This CDR3 region has 13 residues. Germline CDR1 and CDR2: SQVTM and ANQGSEA. The DNA of the CDR3 is TGCAGCGTTGAAGCCCAGGGGACAGATACGCAGTATTTT. Translating it yields CSVEAQGTDTQYF.

This sequence joins TRBV28 and TRBJ2-7, with a possible D match to TRBD2 (6 bases). CDR3 length equals 14 residues. Germline-derived CDR1 and CDR2 are MDHEN and SYDVKM. With 6 bases removed from V and 2 bases from J, the gap between germline ends came to 14 bases. CDR3 protein: CASSTVTSTYEQYF. Written as DNA, the CDR3 is TGTGCCAGCAGCACCGTGACTAGTACCTACGAGCAGTACTTC.

V is TRBV27 and J is TRBJ1-1; 9 bases align to TRBD1. The CDR3 runs 14 residues. The trim removed 8 bases at V and 4 bases at J, leaving 8 bases unmatched. Per germline, CDR1 MNHEY and CDR2 SMNVEV (reference sequence). CDR3 loop: CASLKGQGSTEAFF. CDR3 in DNA: TGTGCCAGCCTTAAAGGACAGGGGAGCACTGAAGCTTTCTTT.